The present TCR beta chain was sequenced within a study of blood T cell repertoires in COVID-19 (dated by TCRdb to the early 2020s). About the full investigation: Samples covering the acute and convalescent phases of COVID-19 were provided by collaborators in the United States, Italy and Spain. Subjects who had been exposed to COVID-19, were actively infected with it, or had recovered from it provided the deeply sampled blood TCRbeta repertoires that made up the dataset. HLA class I and class II types, where available, came from metadata supplied by the sample provider rather than from assay-based typing. Sample metadata almost always included a de-identified subject ID, COVID-19 status, age in years and sex. The material from the prospective study consisted of cDNA or gDNA derived from T cells, B-cell-depleted T cells, or PBMCs. The repertoires were released in a freely available public database meant as a resource for research on the immune response to SARS-CoV-2. The samples were drawn from the first 160 participants of the ongoing ImmuneRACE study and from some 1,300 subjects provided by 6 global collaborators. Overall study outcomes, separate from this receptor: The quantity of clinical and demographic metadata differed by source and by participant and was supplied without curation.

TCRbeta CDR3 regions were amplified from genomic DNA by means of the immunoSEQ Assay, a bias-controlled multiplex PCR. From the authors' description of their analysis: The number of nucleated cells in each sample was estimated by amplification of reference gene primers within the assay. Sequence reads were collapsed and filtered to measure the absolute abundance of every unique TCRbeta CDR3 rearrangement. For each sample, productive Simpson clonality was calculated as the square root of Simpson's diversity index over productive rearrangements. Drawn from immuneACCESS, this table holds only the in-frame rearrangements with V and J called that TCRdb kept. Clones are partly lost; checked studies trace under half to an unresolved V gene and leave the rest unexplained. The DNA gave D and trimming, while V, J and clone size come from that table. This sample gives about 190,000 clones in total; approximately 78% of them show up just once. The top ten constitute around 2.8% of the sample.

The germline V and J ends show losses of 1 base and 0 bases respectively, and no gene match explains 8 bases of the junction. Counted from cysteine to phenylalanine, this CDR3 has 19 amino acids. The read is trimmed to its CDR3 DNA, 57 bases read in frame from base 1. CDR1 and CDR2 (SGHTA, FQGTGA) derive from the germline V gene. This clone was counted between two and nine times. Its antigen is still unknown. Per-base qualities were not stored, and no clone one base away is much larger. The collaborating institutions used their own protocols to collect whole blood in K2EDTA tubes. For TCRbeta analysis, collaborators shipped samples as frozen whole blood, isolated PBMCs, or DNA extracted from either of those sample types.

The clonotype originates from an elderly woman with active or convalescent COVID-19. The V and J segments used are TRBV7-3 and TRBJ2-3; 12 bases in between match TRBD2. The sample was peripheral blood. The CDR3 region reads CASSLRTSGEHYSTDTQYF. The DNA sequence is as follows: TGTGCCAGCAGCTTAAGGACTAGCGGGGAGCACTATAGCACAGATACGCAGTATTTT.